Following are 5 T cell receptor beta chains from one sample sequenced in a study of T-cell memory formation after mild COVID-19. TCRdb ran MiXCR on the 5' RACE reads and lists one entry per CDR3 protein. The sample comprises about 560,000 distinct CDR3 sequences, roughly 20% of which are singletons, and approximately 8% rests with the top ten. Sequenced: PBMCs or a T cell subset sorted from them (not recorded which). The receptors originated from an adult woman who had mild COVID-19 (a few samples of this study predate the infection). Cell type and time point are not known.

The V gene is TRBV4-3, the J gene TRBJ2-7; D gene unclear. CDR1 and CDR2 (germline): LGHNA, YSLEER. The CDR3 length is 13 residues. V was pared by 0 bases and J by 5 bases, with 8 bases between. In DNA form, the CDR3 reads TGCGCCAGCAGCCAAGAAGCCCTGAACGAGCAGTACTTC. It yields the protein CASSQEALNEQYF.

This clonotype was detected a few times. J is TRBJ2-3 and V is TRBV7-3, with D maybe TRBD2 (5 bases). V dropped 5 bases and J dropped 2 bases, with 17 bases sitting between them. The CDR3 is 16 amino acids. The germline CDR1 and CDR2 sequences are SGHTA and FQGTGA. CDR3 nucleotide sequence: TGTGCCAGCAGCAGAATTCTAGCCGCTACCACAGATACGCAGTATTTT. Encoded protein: CASSRILAATTDTQYF.

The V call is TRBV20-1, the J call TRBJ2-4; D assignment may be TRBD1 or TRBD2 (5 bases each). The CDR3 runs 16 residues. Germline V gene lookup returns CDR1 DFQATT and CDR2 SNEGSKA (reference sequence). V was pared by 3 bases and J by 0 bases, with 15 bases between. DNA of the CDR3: TGCAGTGCTAGCCCTGGGACCACCCTAGCCAAAAACATTCAGTACTTC. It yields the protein CSASPGTTLAKNIQYF.

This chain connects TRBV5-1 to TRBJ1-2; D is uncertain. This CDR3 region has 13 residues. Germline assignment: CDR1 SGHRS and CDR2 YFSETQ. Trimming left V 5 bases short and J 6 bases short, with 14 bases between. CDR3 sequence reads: CASRRRAPNGYTF. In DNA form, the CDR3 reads TGCGCCAGCAGAAGGCGGGCCCCCAATGGCTACACCTTC.

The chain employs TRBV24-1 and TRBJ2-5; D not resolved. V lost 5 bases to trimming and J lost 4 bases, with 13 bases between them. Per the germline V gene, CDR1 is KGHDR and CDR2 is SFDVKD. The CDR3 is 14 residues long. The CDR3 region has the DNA TGTGCCACCAGTGGATCGGACCTGTCAGAGACCCAGTACTTC. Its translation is CATSGSDLSETQYF.